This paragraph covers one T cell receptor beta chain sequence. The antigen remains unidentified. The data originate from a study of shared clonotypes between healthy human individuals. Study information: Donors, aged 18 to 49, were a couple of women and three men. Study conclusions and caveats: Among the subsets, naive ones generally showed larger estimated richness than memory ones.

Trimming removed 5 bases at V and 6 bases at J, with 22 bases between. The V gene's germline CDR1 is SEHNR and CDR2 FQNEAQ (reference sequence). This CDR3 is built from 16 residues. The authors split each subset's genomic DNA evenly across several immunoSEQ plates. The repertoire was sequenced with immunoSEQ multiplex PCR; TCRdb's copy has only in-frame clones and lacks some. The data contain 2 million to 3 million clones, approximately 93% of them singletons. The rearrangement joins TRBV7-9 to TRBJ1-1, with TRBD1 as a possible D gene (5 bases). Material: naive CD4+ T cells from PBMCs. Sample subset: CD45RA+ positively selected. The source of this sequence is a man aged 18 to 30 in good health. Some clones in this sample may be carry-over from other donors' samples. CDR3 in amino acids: CASSPMGGIGSAEAFF. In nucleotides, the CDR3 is TGTGCCAGCAGCCCCATGGGGGGGATAGGATCGGCTGAAGCTTTCTTT.